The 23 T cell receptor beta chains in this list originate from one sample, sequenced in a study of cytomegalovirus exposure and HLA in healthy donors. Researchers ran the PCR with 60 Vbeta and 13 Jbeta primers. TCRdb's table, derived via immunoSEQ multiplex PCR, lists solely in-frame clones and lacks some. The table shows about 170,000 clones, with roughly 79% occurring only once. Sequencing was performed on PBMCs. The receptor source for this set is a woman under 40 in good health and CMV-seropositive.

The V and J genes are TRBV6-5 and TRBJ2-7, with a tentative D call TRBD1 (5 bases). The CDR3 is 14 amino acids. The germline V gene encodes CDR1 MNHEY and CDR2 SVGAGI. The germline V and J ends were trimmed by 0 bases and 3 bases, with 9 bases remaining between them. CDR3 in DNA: TGTGCCAGCAGTTACTCTAGTCAGGGCTACGAGCAGTACTTC. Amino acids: CASSYSSQGYEQYF.

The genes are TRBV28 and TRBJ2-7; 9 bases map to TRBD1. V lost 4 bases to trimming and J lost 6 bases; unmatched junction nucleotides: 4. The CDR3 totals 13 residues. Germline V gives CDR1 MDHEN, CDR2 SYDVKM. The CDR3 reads CASSSTGGGEQYF. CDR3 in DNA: TGTGCCAGCAGTTCAACAGGGGGCGGCGAGCAGTACTTC.

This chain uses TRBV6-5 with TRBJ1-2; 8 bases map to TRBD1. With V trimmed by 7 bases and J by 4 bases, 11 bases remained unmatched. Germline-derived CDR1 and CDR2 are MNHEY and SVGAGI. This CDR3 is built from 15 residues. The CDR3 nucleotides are TGTGCCAGCAAAGTTTTCACAGGGGGGCTCTATGGCTACACCTTC. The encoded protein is CASKVFTGGLYGYTF.

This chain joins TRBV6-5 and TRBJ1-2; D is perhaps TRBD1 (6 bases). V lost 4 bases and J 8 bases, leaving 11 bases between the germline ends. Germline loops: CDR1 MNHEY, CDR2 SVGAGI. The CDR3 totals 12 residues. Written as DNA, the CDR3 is TGTGCCAGCAGTTCCCCAGGGGACGGCTACACCTTC. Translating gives CASSSPGDGYTF.

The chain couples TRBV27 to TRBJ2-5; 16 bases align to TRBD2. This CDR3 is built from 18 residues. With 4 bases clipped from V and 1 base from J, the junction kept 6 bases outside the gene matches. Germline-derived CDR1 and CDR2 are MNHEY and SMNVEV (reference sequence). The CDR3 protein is CASSSGTSGRGAQETQYF. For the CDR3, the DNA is TGTGCCAGCAGTTCCGGGACTAGCGGGAGGGGGGCCCAAGAGACCCAGTACTTC.

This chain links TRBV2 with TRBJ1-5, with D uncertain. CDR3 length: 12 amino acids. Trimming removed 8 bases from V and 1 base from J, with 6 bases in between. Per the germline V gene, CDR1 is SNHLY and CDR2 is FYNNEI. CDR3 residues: CASRRSNQPQHF. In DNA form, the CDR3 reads TGTGCCAGCCGGAGAAGCAATCAGCCCCAGCATTTT.

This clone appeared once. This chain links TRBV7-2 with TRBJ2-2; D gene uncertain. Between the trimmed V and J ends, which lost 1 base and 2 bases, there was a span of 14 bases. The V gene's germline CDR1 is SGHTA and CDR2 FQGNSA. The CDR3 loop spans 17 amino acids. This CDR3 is CASSLGLVLTNTGELFF. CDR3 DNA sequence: TGTGCCAGCAGCTTAGGCTTAGTACTTACTAACACCGGGGAGCTGTTTTTT.

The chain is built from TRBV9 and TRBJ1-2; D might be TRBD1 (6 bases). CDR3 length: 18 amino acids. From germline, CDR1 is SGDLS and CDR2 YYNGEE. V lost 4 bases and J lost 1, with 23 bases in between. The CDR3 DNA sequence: TGTGCCAGCAGCCAAAGTACTGGACAGTCTAACTTTAACTATGGCTACACCTTC. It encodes CASSQSTGQSNFNYGYTF.

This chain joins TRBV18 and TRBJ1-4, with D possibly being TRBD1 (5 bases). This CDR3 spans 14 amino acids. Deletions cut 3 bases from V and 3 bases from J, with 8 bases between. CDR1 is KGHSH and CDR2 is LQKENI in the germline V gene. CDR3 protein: CASSPGGSNEKLFF. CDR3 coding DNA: TGTGCCAGCTCACCCGGGGGATCTAATGAAAAACTGTTTTTT. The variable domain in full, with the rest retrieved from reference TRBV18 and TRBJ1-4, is NAGVMQNPRHLVRRRGQEARLRCSPMKGHSHVYWYRQLPEEGLKFMVYLQKENIIDESGMPKERFSAEFPKEGPSILRIQQVVRGDSAAYFCASSPGGSNEKLFFGSGTQLSVL.

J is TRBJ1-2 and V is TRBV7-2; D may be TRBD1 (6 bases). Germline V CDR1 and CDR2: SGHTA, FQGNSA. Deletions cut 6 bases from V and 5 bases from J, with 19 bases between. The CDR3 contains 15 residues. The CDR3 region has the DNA TGTGCCAGCAGACCCCGGGGGGGCGGGGAGTATGGCTACACCTTC. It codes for CASRPRGGGEYGYTF.

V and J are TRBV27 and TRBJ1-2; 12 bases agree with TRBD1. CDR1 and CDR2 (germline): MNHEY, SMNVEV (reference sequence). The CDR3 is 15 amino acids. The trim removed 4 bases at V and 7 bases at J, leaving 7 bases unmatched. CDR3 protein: CASSSPGQGASGYTF. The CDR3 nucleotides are TGTGCCAGCAGTTCCCCGGGACAGGGGGCCTCTGGCTACACCTTC.

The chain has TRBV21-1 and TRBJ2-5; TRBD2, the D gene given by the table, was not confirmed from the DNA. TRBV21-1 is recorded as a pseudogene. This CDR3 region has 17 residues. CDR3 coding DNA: TGTGCCAGCAGCAACCCTACTAGCGGGGGGTCCCAAGAGACCCAGTACTTC. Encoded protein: CASSNPTSGGSQETQYF.

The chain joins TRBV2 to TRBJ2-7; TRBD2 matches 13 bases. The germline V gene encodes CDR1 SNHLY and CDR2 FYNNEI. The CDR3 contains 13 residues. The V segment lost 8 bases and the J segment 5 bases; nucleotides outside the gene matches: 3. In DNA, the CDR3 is TGTGCCAGCGAGGGACTAGCGGGGAACGAGCAGTACTTC. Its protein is CASEGLAGNEQYF.

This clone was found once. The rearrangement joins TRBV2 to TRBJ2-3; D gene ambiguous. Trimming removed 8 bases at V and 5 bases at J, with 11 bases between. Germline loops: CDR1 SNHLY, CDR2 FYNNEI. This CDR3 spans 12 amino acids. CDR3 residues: CASRAIVDTQYF. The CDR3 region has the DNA TGTGCCAGCCGCGCTATAGTAGATACGCAGTATTTT.

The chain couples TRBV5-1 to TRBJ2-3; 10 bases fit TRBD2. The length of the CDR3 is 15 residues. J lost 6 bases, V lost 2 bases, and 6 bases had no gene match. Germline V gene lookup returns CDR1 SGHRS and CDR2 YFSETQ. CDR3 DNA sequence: TGCGCCAGCAGCTTCCAGCGGGGGGGCCCTGATACGCAGTATTTT. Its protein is CASSFQRGGPDTQYF.

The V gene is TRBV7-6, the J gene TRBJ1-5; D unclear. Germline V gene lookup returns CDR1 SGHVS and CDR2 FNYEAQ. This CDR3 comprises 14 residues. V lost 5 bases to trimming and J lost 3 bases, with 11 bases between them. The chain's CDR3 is CASSLWADNQPQHF. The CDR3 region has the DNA TGTGCCAGCAGCCTCTGGGCAGACAATCAGCCCCAGCATTTT.

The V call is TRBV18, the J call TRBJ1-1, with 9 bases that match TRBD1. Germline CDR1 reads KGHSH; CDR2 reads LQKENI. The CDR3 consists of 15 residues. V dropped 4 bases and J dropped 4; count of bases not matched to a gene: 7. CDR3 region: CASSRTGAGGTEAFF. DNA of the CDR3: TGTGCCAGCTCACGGACAGGGGCCGGGGGCACTGAAGCTTTCTTT. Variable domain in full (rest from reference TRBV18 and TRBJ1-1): NAGVMQNPRHLVRRRGQEARLRCSPMKGHSHVYWYRQLPEEGLKFMVYLQKENIIDESGMPKERFSAEFPKEGPSILRIQQVVRGDSAAYFCASSRTGAGGTEAFFGQGTRLTVV.

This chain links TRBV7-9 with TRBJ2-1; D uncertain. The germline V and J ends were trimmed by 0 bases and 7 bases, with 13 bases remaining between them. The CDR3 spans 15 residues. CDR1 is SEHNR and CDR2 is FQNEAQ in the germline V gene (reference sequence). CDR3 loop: CASSLASPSTNEQFF. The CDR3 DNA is TGTGCCAGCAGCTTAGCTTCCCCTAGTACGAATGAGCAGTTCTTC.

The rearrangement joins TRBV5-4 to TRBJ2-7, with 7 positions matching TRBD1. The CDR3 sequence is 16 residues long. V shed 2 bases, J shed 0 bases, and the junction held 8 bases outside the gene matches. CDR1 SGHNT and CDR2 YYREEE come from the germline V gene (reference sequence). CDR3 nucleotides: TGTGCCAGCAGCTTTCCCGACAGGGCTAACTCCTACGAGCAGTACTTC. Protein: CASSFPDRANSYEQYF.

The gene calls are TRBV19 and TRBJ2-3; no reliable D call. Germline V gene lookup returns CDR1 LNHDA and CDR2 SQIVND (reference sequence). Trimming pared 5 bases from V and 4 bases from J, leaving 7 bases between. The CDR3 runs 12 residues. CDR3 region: CASSLVPDTQYF. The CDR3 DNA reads TGTGCCAGTAGTCTCGTTCCAGATACGCAGTATTTT.

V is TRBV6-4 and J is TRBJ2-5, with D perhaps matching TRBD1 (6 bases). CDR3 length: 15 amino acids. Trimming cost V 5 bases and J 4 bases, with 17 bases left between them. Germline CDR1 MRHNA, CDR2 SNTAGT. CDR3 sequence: CASSNRGFRGETQYF. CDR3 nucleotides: TGTGCCAGCAGTAACCGAGGTTTCAGGGGAGAGACCCAGTACTTC.

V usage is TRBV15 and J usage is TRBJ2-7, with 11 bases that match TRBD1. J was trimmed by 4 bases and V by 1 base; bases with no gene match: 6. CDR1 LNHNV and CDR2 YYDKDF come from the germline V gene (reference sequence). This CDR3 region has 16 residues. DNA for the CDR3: TGTGCCACCAGCAGAGCCACCGGGACAGGGGGATACGAGCAGTACTTC. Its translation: CATSRATGTGGYEQYF.

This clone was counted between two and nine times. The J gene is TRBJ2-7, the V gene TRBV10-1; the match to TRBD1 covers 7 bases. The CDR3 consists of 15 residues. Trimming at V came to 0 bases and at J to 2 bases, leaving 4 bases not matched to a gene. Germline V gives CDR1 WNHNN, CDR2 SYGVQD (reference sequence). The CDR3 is CASSESTGAPYEQYF. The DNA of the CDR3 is TGCGCCAGCAGTGAGTCAACAGGGGCCCCCTACGAGCAGTACTTC.